This entry concerns a single TCR beta chain. This clone was counted a single time. This receptor's antigen is unknown. No base quality values were provided; no much bigger clone lies one nucleotide off. The sample belongs to a study of control samples from healthy donors and cancer patients (dated by TCRdb to between 2020 and 2021). For CDR1 and CDR2, the germline V gene lists SGHAT and FQNNGV. The germline V end is reduced by 1 base and the J end by 4 bases; junction bases left unmatched: 7. Including the terminal cysteine and phenylalanine, the CDR3 comprises 16 residues. Left in the record is the CDR3 DNA by itself, 48 bases read in frame from the first base. Library prep was done by the immunoSEQ multiplex PCR assay. TCRdb re-hosts the immuneACCESS table, in-frame sequences only. Its copies lack some clones; in the studies checked, an unresolved V gene accounts for under half of them, and the cause for the rest is not known. The sample data list 98,000 or so clones, and around 80% of these were observed just once. The ten most abundant clones make up more than 1.5% of the sample.

Material for sequencing was blood. The source of this sequence is a man aged 55 to 69 in good health. The sequence joins TRBV11-2 to TRBJ2-1; 7 central bases correspond to TRBD2. DNA sequence: TGTGCCAGCAGCTTAGGTACCGGGACTATTTACAATGAGCAGTTCTTC. It is translated as CASSLGTGTIYNEQFF. Extended through the reference TRBV11-2 and TRBJ2-1 proteins, this CDR3 yields the full variable domain: EAGVAQSPRYKIIEKRQSVAFWCNPISGHATLYWYQQILGQGPKLLIQFQNNGVVDDSQLPKDRFSAERLKGVDSTLKIQPAKLEDSAVYLCASSLGTGTIYNEQFFGPGTRLTVL.